A selection of T cell receptor beta chains follows, all from one sample in a study of OX40 agonist ivuxolimab in advanced cancers. Here immunoSEQ multiplex PCR was the method, and the copy in TCRdb shows in-frame clones only, minus some. The table has about 89,000 clones, 85% to 95% seen once; the top ten hold around 0.3%. Sample: CD4+ or CD8+ T cells sorted from blood, taken in a trial of the OX40 agonist ivuxolimab. The origin of the receptors is an adult with an advanced solid tumor such as melanoma, head and neck, liver or kidney cancer. CDR3s include the opening cysteine and the closing phenylalanine or tryptophan. Fields, in order: clone size, J gene, D gene, V gene, CDR3 DNA, CDR3 protein. D genes are given only for firm matches. Some rows have no size entry. The others give once, few or many, or a class for an expanded clone.

>NA|TRBJ1-2|TRBD1|TRBV5-1
TGCGCCAGCTCGAGACAGGGCCAAGACTATGGCTACACCTTC
CASSRQGQDYGYTF
>NA|TRBJ2-1|NA|TRBV7-5
TGTGCCAGAAGCTTAGCCGGACTAGCGGGGGCTAATGAGCAGTTCTTC
CARSLAGLAGANEQFF
>NA|TRBJ2-1|TRBD1|TRBV6-1
TGTGCCAGCAGTGGACAGGGGAGCTCCTACAATGAGCAGTTCTTC
CASSGQGSSYNEQFF
>once|TRBJ2-3|TRBD2|TRBV28
TGTGCCAGCAGTTTTGATGTTAGGACTAGCGGCACAGATACGCAGTATTTT
CASSFDVRTSGTDTQYF
>NA|TRBJ1-2|TRBD1|TRBV28
TGTGCCAGCAGCCCGAACAGGGGGTGGACGAACTATGGCTACACCTTC
CASSPNRGWTNYGYTF
>NA|TRBJ2-1|TRBD2|TRBV9
TGTGCCAGCAGCGTAGCGGGAGGTCCCTACAATGAGCAGTTCTTC
CASSVAGGPYNEQFF
>NA|TRBJ2-3|NA|TRBV9
TGTGCCAGCAGCGCTCTGACAGCAGATACGCAGTATTTT
CASSALTADTQYF
>NA|TRBJ2-2|TRBD2|TRBV11-2
TGTGCCAGCAGCCAAGGACTAGCGGGAGATATCGACACCGGGGAGCTGTTTTTT
CASSQGLAGDIDTGELFF
>NA|TRBJ1-3|NA|TRBV4-3
TGCGCCAGCAGTATCCAAAGGGGCCTCGGAAACACCATATATTTT
CASSIQRGLGNTIYF
>NA|TRBJ1-1|NA|TRBV21-1
TGTGCCAGCAGCAAAGTGGAGACCAAAGACTTCAACACTGAAGCTTTCTTT
CASSKVETKDFNTEAFF
>NA|TRBJ2-3|TRBD2|TRBV11-2
TGTGCCAGCAGCTCATTAGCGGGGGACTACACAGATACGCAGTATTTT
CASSSLAGDYTDTQYF
>NA|TRBJ1-2|NA|TRBV7-9
TGTGCCAGCAGCTTGGGGGTCTATGGCTACACCTTC
CASSLGVYGYTF
>NA|TRBJ2-3|NA|TRBV25-1
TGTGCCACCACACCTTCTCGGGAGAGCACAGATACGCAGTATTTT
CATTPSRESTDTQYF
>NA|TRBJ1-3|NA|TRBV6-5
TGTGCCAGCAGCCGCCAGGGCTCTGGAAACACCATATATTTT
CASSRQGSGNTIYF
>NA|TRBJ2-3|NA|TRBV2
TGTGCCAGCAACCCATACACAGATACGCAGTATTTT
CASNPYTDTQYF
>once|TRBJ2-5|NA|TRBV29-1
TGCAGCGGAGGAAGGGGGGAGGCCGAGACCCAGTACTTC
CSGGRGEAETQYF
>NA|TRBJ2-4|NA|TRBV9
TGTGCCAGCAGCGTAGGGGAGCGGTTTGCCAAAAACATTCAGTACTTC
CASSVGERFAKNIQYF
>few|TRBJ2-5|NA|TRBV5-1
TGCGCCAGCAGCTTGGTCCAAGAGACCCAGTACTTC
CASSLVQETQYF
>NA|TRBJ2-5|NA|TRBV5-1
TGCGCCAGCAGCTCCCAAGAGACCCAGTACTTC
CASSSQETQYF
>NA|TRBJ1-5|NA|TRBV15
TGTGCCACCAGCAGAGATCATAGCAATCAGCCCCAGCATTTT
CATSRDHSNQPQHF
>few|TRBJ2-1|TRBD2|TRBV5-1
TGCGCCAGCAGCCCGGGGGGGCCCTACAATGAGCAGTTCTTC
CASSPGGPYNEQFF
>NA|TRBJ2-3|TRBD1|TRBV6-5
TGTGCCGCAGCGCGGCAGGGGGATTCCACAGATACGCAGTATTTT
CAAARQGDSTDTQYF
>NA|TRBJ2-3|NA|TRBV2
TGTGCCAGCAGAGTACAGAGTAGCACAGATACGCAGTATTTT
CASRVQSSTDTQYF